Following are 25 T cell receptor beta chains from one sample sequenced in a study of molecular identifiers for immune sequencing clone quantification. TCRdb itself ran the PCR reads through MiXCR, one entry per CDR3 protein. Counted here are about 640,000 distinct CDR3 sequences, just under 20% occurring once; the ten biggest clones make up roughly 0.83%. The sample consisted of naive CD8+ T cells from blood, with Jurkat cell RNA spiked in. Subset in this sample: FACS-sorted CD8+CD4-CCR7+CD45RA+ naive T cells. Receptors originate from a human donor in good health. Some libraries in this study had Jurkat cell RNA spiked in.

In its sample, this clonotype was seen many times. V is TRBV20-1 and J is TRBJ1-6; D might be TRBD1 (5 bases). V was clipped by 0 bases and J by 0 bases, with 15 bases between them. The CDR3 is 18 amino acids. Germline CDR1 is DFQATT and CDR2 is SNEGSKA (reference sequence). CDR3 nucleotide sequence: TGCAGTGCTAGAGATACATTTTCAGGGAGCTCCTATAATTCACCCCTCCACTTT. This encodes CSARDTFSGSSYNSPLHF.

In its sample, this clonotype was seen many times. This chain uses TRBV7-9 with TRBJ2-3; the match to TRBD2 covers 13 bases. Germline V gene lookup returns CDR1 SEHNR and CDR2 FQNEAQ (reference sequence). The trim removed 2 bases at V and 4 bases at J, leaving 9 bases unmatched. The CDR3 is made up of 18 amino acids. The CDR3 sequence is CASSLPRTSGRLADTQYF. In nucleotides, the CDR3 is TGTGCCAGCAGCTTACCCCGGACTAGCGGGAGACTCGCAGATACGCAGTATTTT.

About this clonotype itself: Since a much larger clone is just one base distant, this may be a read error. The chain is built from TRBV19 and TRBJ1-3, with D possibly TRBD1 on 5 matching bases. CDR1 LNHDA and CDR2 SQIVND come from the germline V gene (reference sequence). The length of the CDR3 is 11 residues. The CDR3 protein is CASTDNVAIHF. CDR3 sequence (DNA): TGTGCCAGTACGGACAACGTGGCCATACATTTT.

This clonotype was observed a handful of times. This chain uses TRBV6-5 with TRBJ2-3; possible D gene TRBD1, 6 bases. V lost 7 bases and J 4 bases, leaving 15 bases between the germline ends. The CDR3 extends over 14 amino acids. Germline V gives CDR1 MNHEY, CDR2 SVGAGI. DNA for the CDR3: TGTGCCAGCAATATGGGGGCAGGTCCAGATACGCAGTATTTT. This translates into CASNMGAGPDTQYF.

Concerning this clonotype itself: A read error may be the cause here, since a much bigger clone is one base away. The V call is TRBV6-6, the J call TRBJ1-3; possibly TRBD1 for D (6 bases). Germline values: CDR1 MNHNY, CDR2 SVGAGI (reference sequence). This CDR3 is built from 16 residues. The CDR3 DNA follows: TGTGCCAGCAGTTATGGTTTGCAGGGGCCTGGAAACGCCATATATTTT. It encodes CASSYGLQGPGNAIYF.

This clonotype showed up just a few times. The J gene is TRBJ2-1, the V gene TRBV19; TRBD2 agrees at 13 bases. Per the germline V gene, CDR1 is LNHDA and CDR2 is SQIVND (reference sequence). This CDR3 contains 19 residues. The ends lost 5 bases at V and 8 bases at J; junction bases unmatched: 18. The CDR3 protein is CASSPTSGRISLLVDEQFF. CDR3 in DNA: TGTGCCAGTAGTCCGACTAGCGGGAGGATCTCTCTATTGGTCGATGAGCAGTTCTTC.

CDR3 region: CASSGGGYGELFF. As DNA, the CDR3 is TGCGCCAGCAGTGGGGGGGGGTACGGGGAGCTGTTTTTT. The rearrangement joins TRBV10-2 to TRBJ2-2; 7 bases map to TRBD2. CDR3 size: 13 residues. Germline CDR1 and CDR2: WSHSY and SAAADI. V trimming: 4 bases; J trimming: 7 bases; junction bases outside the gene matches: 3.

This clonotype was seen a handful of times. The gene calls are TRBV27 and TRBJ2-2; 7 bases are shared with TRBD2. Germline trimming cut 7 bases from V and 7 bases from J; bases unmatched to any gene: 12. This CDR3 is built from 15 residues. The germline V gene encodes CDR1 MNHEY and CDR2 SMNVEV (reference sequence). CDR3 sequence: CASTPGLAVGGELFF. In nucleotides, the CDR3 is TGTGCCAGCACCCCGGGGCTAGCGGTAGGCGGGGAGCTGTTTTTT.

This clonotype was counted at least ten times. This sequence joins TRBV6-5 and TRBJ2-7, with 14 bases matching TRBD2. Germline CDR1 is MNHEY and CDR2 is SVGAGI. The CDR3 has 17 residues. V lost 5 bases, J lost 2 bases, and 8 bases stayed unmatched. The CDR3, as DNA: TGTGCCAGCAGTCACAGACTAGCGGGAGGGTGGCCCTACGAGCAGTACTTC. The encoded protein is CASSHRLAGGWPYEQYF.

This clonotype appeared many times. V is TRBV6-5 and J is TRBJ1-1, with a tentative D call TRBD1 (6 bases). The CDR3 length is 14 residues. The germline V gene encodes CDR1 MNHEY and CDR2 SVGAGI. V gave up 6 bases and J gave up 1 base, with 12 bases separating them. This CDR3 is CASSYTGQNTEAFF. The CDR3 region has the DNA TGTGCCAGCAGCTATACAGGGCAGAACACTGAAGCTTTCTTT.

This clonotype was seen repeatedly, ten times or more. This CDR3 reads CSARPRSSYEQYF. CDR3 nucleotide sequence: TGCAGTGCTAGACCCCGTAGCTCCTACGAGCAGTACTTC. The chain has TRBV20-1 and TRBJ2-7; unclear D gene. Between the trimmed V and J ends, which lost 2 bases and 0 bases, there was a span of 8 bases. CDR3 length: 13 residues. CDR1 and CDR2 from the germline V gene are DFQATT and SNEGSKA (reference sequence).

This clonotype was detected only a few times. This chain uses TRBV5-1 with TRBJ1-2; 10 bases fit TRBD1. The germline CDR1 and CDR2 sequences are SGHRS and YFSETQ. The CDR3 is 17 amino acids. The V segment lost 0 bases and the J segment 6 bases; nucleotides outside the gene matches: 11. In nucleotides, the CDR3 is TGCGCCAGCAGCTTGGAGCCACCGGGACAGGGGAAGGATGGCTACACCTTC. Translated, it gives CASSLEPPGQGKDGYTF.

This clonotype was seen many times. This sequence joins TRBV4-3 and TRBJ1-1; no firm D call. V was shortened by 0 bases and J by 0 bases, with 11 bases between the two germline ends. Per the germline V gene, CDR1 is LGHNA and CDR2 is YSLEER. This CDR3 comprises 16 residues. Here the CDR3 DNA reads TGCGCCAGCAGCCAAGACAGCCTAAGCATGAACACTGAAGCTTTCTTT. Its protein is CASSQDSLSMNTEAFF.

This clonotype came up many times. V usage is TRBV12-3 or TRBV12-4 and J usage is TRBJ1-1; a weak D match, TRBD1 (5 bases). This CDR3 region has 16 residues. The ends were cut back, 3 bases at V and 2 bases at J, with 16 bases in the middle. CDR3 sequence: CASSFKLWGRNTEAFF. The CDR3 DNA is TGTGCCAGCAGTTTTAAGTTATGGGGACGAAACACTGAAGCTTTCTTT.

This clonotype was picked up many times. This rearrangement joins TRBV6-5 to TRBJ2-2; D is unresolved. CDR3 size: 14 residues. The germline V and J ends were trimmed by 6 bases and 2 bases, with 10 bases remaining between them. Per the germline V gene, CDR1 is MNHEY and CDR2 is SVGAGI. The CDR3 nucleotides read TGTGCCAGCAGCCCCGGCGACAACACCGGGGAGCTGTTTTTT. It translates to CASSPGDNTGELFF.

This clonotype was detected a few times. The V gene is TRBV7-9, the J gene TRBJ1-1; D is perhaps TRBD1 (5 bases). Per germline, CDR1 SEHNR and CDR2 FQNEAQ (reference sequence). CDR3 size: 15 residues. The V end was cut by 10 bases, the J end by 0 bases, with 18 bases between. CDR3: CAIRSGPTLNTEAFF. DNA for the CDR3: TGTGCCATCCGATCGGGACCGACGCTGAACACTGAAGCTTTCTTT.

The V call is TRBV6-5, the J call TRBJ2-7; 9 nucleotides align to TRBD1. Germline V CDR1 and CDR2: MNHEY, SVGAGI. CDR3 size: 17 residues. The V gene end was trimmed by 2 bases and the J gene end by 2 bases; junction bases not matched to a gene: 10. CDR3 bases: TGTGCCAGCAGTTACCGCTCGGACAGGGGACTAACCTACGAGCAGTACTTC. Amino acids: CASSYRSDRGLTYEQYF.

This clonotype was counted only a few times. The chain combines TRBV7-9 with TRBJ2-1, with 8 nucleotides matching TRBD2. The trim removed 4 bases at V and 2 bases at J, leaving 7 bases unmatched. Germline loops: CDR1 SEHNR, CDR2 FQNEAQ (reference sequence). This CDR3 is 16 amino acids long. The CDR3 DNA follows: TGTGCCAGCAGCTCCCCCGGGGGGGTAGCCTACAATGAGCAGTTCTTC. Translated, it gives CASSSPGGVAYNEQFF.

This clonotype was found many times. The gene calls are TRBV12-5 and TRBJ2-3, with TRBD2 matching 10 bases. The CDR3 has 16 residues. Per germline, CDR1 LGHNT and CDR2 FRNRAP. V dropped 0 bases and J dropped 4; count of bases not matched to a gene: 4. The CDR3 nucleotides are TGTGCTAGTGGTTTGGTAACTAGCGGGACACCAGATACGCAGTATTTT. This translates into CASGLVTSGTPDTQYF.

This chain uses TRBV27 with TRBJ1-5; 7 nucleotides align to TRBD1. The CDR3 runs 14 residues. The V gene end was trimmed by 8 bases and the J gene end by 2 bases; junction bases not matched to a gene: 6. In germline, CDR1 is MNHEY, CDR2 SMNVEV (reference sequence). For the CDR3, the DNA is TGTGCCAGCCGGACAGGCTATGGCAATCAGCCCCAGCATTTT. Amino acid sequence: CASRTGYGNQPQHF.

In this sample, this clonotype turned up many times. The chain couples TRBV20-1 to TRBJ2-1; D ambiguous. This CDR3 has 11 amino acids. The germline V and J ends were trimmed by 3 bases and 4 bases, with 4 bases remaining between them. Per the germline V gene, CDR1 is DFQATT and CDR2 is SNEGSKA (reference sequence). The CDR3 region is CSAREYNEQFF. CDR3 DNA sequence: TGCAGTGCTAGGGAATACAATGAGCAGTTCTTC.

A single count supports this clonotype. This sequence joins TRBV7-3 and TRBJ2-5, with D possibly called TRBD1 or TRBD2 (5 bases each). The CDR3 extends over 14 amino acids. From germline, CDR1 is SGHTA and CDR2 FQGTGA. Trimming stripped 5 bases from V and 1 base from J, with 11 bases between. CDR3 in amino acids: CASSPVGTQETQYF. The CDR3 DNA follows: TGTGCCAGCAGCCCCGTAGGGACCCAAGAGACCCAGTACTTC.

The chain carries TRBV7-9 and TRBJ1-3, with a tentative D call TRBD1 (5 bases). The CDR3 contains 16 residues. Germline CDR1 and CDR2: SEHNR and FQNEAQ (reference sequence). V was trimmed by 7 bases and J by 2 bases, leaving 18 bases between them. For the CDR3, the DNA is TGTGCCAGCAACCGGGGGGGGGTAAGACCTGGAAACACCATATATTTT. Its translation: CASNRGGVRPGNTIYF.

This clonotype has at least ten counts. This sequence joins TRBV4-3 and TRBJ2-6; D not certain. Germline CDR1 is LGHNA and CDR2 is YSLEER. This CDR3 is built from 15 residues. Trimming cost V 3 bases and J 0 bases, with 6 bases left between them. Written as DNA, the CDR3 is TGCGCCAGCAGCCAGGGTACCTCTGGGGCCAACGTCCTGACTTTC. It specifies CASSQGTSGANVLTF.

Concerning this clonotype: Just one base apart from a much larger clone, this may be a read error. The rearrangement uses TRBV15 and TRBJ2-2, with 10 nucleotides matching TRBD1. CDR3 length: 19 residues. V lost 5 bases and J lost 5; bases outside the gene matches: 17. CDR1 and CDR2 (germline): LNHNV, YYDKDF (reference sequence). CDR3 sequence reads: CATSGLRWGTGVRTGELFF. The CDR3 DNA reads TGTGCCACCAGCGGTCTGCGTTGGGGGACAGGGGTTCGAACCGGGGAGCTGTTTTTT.